This is a list of T cell receptor beta chains from one sample in a study of T cell repertoires in cytomegalovirus infection. TCRdb fed the reads into MiXCR, producing one record per CDR3 protein. The sample holds some 150,000 distinct CDR3 sequences; around 22% are singletons and the top ten take approximately 11%. The material sequenced was PBMCs. The receptors originated from a human donor in good health (CMV status not recorded). Some clones in this sample may be carry-over from other donors' samples. Both conserved end residues are part of each CDR3. A D gene is named only where the DNA matches it firmly. For some rows the clone size is stated as once, few or many, or as a class when expanded; others skip it.

clone_size j_call v_call d_call cdr3_nt cdr3_aa
NA TRBJ2-5 TRBV15 NA TGTGCCACCAGCAGAAGCCAGGGGCTCACTCAAGAGACCCAGTACTTC CATSRSQGLTQETQYF
NA TRBJ2-5 TRBV20-1 NA TGCAGTGCTAGAGATTGGAGAGGCCCACAAGAGACCCAGTACTTC CSARDWRGPQETQYF
NA TRBJ2-7 TRBV28 NA TGTGCCAGCACTGCGGGCCCCAAGCAGCAGTACTTC CASTAGPKQQYF
many TRBJ1-2 TRBV7-9 NA TGTGCCAGCACCCCGACAGGTTCCAATTATGGCTACACCTTC CASTPTGSNYGYTF
many TRBJ1-1 TRBV7-9 NA TGTGCCAGCAGCGAGGGGATCACTGAAGCTTTCTTT CASSEGITEAFF
once TRBJ2-7 TRBV28 NA TGTGCCAGCAGTTTATCGGCGGCCTACAAGCAGTACTTC CASSLSAAYKQYF
few TRBJ1-2 TRBV4-2 NA TGTGCCAGCAGCCAAGTTGGCACGAACTATGGCTACACCTTC CASSQVGTNYGYTF
few TRBJ2-1 TRBV28 TRBD2 TGTGCCAGCAGTCCTTTAGGACTAGCGGGGAACAATGAGCAGTTCTTC CASSPLGLAGNNEQFF
few TRBJ2-2 TRBV29-1 NA TGCAGCGTAGGGTCTCGGCCCGGCGGGACCGGGGAGCTGTTTTTT CSVGSRPGGTGELFF
many TRBJ2-1 TRBV4-1 TRBD1 TGCGCCAGCAGCCAAGCCTCGACAGGGGGGGGAGACGAGCAGTTCTTC CASSQASTGGGDEQFF
once TRBJ2-2 TRBV24-1 NA TGTGCCACCAGTGATGCAACAGTCCCCGGGGAGCTGTTTTTT CATSDATVPGELFF
many TRBJ2-1 TRBV7-8 NA TGTGCCAGCAGCTTAGGACGAGGGACCCATGAGCAGTTCTTC CASSLGRGTHEQFF
many TRBJ1-1 TRBV11-2 NA TGTGCCAGCAGCTTAGTGGGTCAGGGTAACTCTGAAGCTTTCTTT CASSLVGQGNSEAFF
NA TRBJ2-6 TRBV28 NA TGTGCCAGCAGTTTTATTCGGGGATCTGGGGCCAACGTCCTGACTTTC CASSFIRGSGANVLTF
few TRBJ1-5 TRBV12-3/TRBV12-4 NA TGTGCCAGCAGCCGGACAGAGGGCAATCAGCCCCAGCATTTT CASSRTEGNQPQHF
many TRBJ2-1 TRBV7-2 NA TGTGCCAGCAGCTTAGCAGTTGTATCAGGTGAGCAGTTCTTC CASSLAVVSGEQFF
NA TRBJ2-1 TRBV5-4 NA TGTGCCAGCAGCTCATCTAGAAATGAGCAGTTCTTC CASSSSRNEQFF
NA TRBJ2-3 TRBV20-1 NA TGCAGTGCCTTGGGGCTAGAGGCAGATACGCAGTATTTT CSALGLEADTQYF
once TRBJ1-6 TRBV24-1 NA TGTGCCACCAGTGATGCGCTTGGTGGATCACCCCTCCACTTT CATSDALGGSPLHF
NA TRBJ1-2 TRBV29-1 TRBD1 TGCAGCGTCGTGGGACAGGAGGGTTATGGCTACACCTTC CSVVGQEGYGYTF
few TRBJ2-3 TRBV7-2 TRBD1 TGTGCCAGCAGCTTAAGAGGACAGGGTTCCACAGATACGCAGTATTTT CASSLRGQGSTDTQYF
NA TRBJ2-5 TRBV28 NA TGTGCCAGCAGTTCACCCCTTGGGGGGCGACATTTCCAAGAGACCCAGTACTTC CASSSPLGGRHFQETQYF
few TRBJ1-1 TRBV25-1 NA TGTGCCAGCAGCGAATTAAGGAACACTGAAGCTTTCTTT CASSELRNTEAFF
once TRBJ2-1 TRBV12-5 TRBD1 TGTGCTAGTGGTCCCCCGCGGGACAGGCATCACCCATATCAGTTCTTC CASGPPRDRHHPYQFF
few TRBJ1-1 TRBV28 NA TGTGCCAGTATAGAGGGAACTGAAGCTTTCTTT CASIEGTEAFF
few TRBJ2-1 TRBV6-1 TRBD2 TGTGCCAGCAGCGGGACTAGCGATGCCTACAATGAGCAGTTCTTC CASSGTSDAYNEQFF
few TRBJ1-6 TRBV7-2 NA TGTGCCAGCAAATCCACCAGACCAGGTTCAGATTCACCCCTCCACTTT CASKSTRPGSDSPLHF
NA TRBJ1-5 TRBV4-2 NA TGTGCCAGCAGCCTTGGCGTGAAACAGGTGGGGGGGGATCAGCCCCAGCATTTT CASSLGVKQVGGDQPQHF
NA TRBJ2-1 TRBV19 TRBD1 TGTGCCAGTACCCCTGGACAGGGGGGGGCGCAGTTCTTC CASTPGQGGAQFF
few TRBJ2-1 TRBV5-6 NA TGTGCCAGCAGCTTGGTTTACGAAGATAGGGCGGGATGGGGCCTCGGCAATGAGCAGTTCTTC CASSLVYEDRAGWGLGNEQFF
few TRBJ2-4 TRBV19 TRBD2 TGTGCCAGTACCCGGACTAGCGGGGCCAAAAACATTCAGTACTTC CASTRTSGAKNIQYF
NA TRBJ1-2 TRBV20-1 NA TGCAGTGCTACGTCGGATTTGATCTATGGCTACACCTTC CSATSDLIYGYTF
few TRBJ1-5 TRBV12-3/TRBV12-4 NA TGTGCCAGCAGCCCCTCAGGTTCAAGCAATCAGCCCCAGCATTTT CASSPSGSSNQPQHF
NA TRBJ2-7 TRBV6-2/TRBV6-3 NA TGTGCCAGCAGTTACGGGTCTTTGGGGGATTTTTCCTACGAGCAGTACTTC CASSYGSLGDFSYEQYF
few TRBJ2-1 TRBV25-1 TRBD2 TGTGCCAGCAGTGCCACTAGCGGGGGGGCCGCGGAGCAGTTCTTC CASSATSGGAAEQFF
few TRBJ2-7 TRBV28 TRBD2 TGTGCCAGCAGTTTTCGACTAGCTCCTTACGAGCAGTACTTC CASSFRLAPYEQYF
NA TRBJ2-3 TRBV7-2 TRBD1 TGTGCCAGCAGGTCAAGGACAGGGGGTGATACGCAGTATTTT CASRSRTGGDTQYF
few TRBJ1-1 TRBV7-2 NA TGTGCCAGCAGCTATCAGACAGGAGCTAAAGCTTTCTTT CASSYQTGAKAFF
NA TRBJ1-5 TRBV29-1 TRBD1 TGCAGCGTTGGACAGGGTGGAAGCAATCAGCCCCAGCATTTT CSVGQGGSNQPQHF
few TRBJ1-2 TRBV7-2 NA TGTGCCAGCAGCTTAGATGGTTCGGGGAGCTACACCTTC CASSLDGSGSYTF